This T cell receptor beta chain appears in the sequencing data of a study of blood T cell repertoires in COVID-19. At the level of the study: The study drew acute and convalescent COVID-19 samples from the United States, Italy and Spain. Nucleic acid was either cDNA or gDNA, and it came from T cells, B-cell-depleted T cells, or PBMCs.

Original methodology: Reference gene primer amplification yielded estimated nucleated cell counts. Libraries were prepared by immunoSEQ multiplex PCR; TCRdb keeps only in-frame clonotypes and omits some of them. The D gene and trimming were derived from the DNA, and the V and J assignments and clone size from that table. The data show some 74,000 clones, about four fifths seen once. The CDR3 totals 14 residues. Germline V CDR1 and CDR2: ENHRY, SYGVKD. Trimming shortened V by 3 bases and J by 5 bases, and 13 bases separated the two germline ends. Sequencing used peripheral blood. This sequence originates from a woman over 75 with active or convalescent COVID-19. This chain joins TRBV10-3 and TRBJ1-2, with D tentatively TRBD1 (6 bases). CDR3 sequence reads: CAISDGGRLYGYTF. In nucleotides, the CDR3 is TGTGCCATCAGTGACGGGGGGCGTTTATATGGCTACACCTTC.